This is a list of T cell receptor beta chains from one sample in a study of shared clonotypes between healthy human individuals. The assay was immunoSEQ multiplex PCR, and TCRdb's table has in-frame clones only and misses some. The table lists about 2,100,000 clones, approximately 94% of them singletons, with 1.5% to 2% in the top ten. The sample comprised naive CD8+ T cells from PBMCs. Source of these receptors: a man between 18 and 35 years old in good health. Some clones in this sample may be carry-over from other donors' samples. CDR3s include the opening cysteine and the closing phenylalanine or tryptophan. D genes are given only for firm matches.

V gene	CDR3 length	J gene	D gene	CDR3 protein	CDR3 DNA
TRBV9	16	TRBJ2-1	.	CASSTETGSGYNEQFF	TGTGCCAGCAGCACCGAGACGGGATCGGGTTACAATGAGCAGTTCTTC
TRBV4-1	16	TRBJ2-7	.	CASSQDGLTRSYEQYF	TGCGCCAGCAGCCAAGATGGACTCACTAGATCCTACGAGCAGTACTTC
TRBV27	13	TRBJ1-2	.	CASSLLDGYGYTF	TGTGCCAGCAGTTTATTGGACGGCTATGGCTACACCTTC
TRBV4-1	15	TRBJ2-7	TRBD2	CASSQRTSGSYEQYF	TGCGCCAGCAGCCAACGGACTAGCGGTTCCTACGAGCAGTACTTC
TRBV28	15	TRBJ2-1	.	CASSYPQSFYNEQFF	TGTGCCAGCAGCTATCCACAAAGCTTCTACAATGAGCAGTTCTTC
TRBV6-1	13	TRBJ2-3	.	CASSESRGDTQYF	TGTGCCAGCAGCGAGAGCAGAGGAGATACGCAGTATTTT
TRBV9	11	TRBJ2-1	.	CASSVAREQFF	TGTGCCAGCAGCGTAGCCAGGGAGCAGTTCTTC
TRBV5-1	16	TRBJ2-7	.	CASSLVGTPKGGEQYF	TGCGCCAGCAGCTTGGTTGGCACCCCTAAGGGAGGCGAGCAGTACTTC
TRBV7-2	11	TRBJ2-3	.	CASSSIDTQYF	TGTGCCAGCAGCTCCATAGATACGCAGTATTTT
TRBV7-9	15	TRBJ2-7	.	CASSQLGERSYEQYF	TGTGCCAGCAGCCAGCTGGGGGAGAGGTCCTACGAGCAGTACTTC
TRBV5-3	16	TRBJ2-7	TRBD2	CARTLGLREAQREQYF	TGTGCCAGAACCCTTGGCCTGCGGGAGGCTCAGCGCGAGCAGTACTTC
TRBV18	16	TRBJ2-2	.	CASSPPRAGNTGELFF	TGTGCCAGCTCACCACCGAGGGCCGGGAACACCGGGGAGCTGTTTTTT
TRBV27	13	TRBJ2-7	.	CAAQDRSSYEQYF	TGTGCCGCTCAGGACCGAAGCTCCTACGAGCAGTACTTC
TRBV7-9	13	TRBJ1-2	TRBD1	CASSRQGADGYTF	TGTGCCAGCAGCCGACAGGGGGCCGATGGCTACACCTTC
TRBV9	13	TRBJ1-3	.	CASSGLHGNTIYF	TGTGCCAGCAGCGGATTACATGGAAACACCATATATTTT
TRBV5-8	19	TRBJ1-5	.	CASSLDVVKEDYSNQPQHF	TGTGCCAGCAGCTTGGATGTTGTCAAGGAGGATTATAGCAATCAGCCCCAGCATTTT
TRBV15	16	TRBJ2-2	.	CATSRRGGLNTGELFF	TGTGCCACCAGCAGGCGCGGGGGCTTGAACACCGGGGAGCTGTTTTTT
TRBV5-4	15	TRBJ2-7	.	CASSLGGRSSYEQYF	TGTGCCAGCAGCTTGGGAGGTAGGAGCTCCTACGAGCAGTACTTC
TRBV6-6	16	TRBJ2-7	.	CASSYSPHRIDYEQYF	TGTGCCAGCAGTTACTCCCCCCACAGGATAGATTACGAGCAGTACTTC
TRBV5-4	12	TRBJ1-2	.	CASSLGTDGYTF	TGTGCCAGCAGCTTGGGGACGGATGGCTACACCTTC
TRBV7-3	15	TRBJ2-7	.	CASSLNQGTYHEQYF	TGTGCCAGCAGCTTAAATCAGGGGACGTACCACGAGCAGTACTTC
TRBV15	12	TRBJ1-5	.	CATSRLNQPQHF	TGTGCCACCAGCAGACTGAATCAGCCCCAGCATTTT
TRBV5-1	15	TRBJ2-7	TRBD1	CASSWTGGGHYEQYF	TGCGCCAGCAGCTGGACAGGGGGAGGTCACTACGAGCAGTACTTC